Detailed here is one T cell receptor beta chain. The data belong to a study of T cells in Graves' hyperthyroidism and ophthalmopathy. This CDR3 has 15 amino acids. Germline lookup yields CDR1 MDHEN and CDR2 SYDVKM. The V segment lost 7 bases and the J segment 0 bases; nucleotides outside the gene matches: 9. TCR beta CDR3 regions were amplified from RNA. HTBI primers were employed in a first-round RT-PCR of the TCR CDR3. TCRdb called the multiplex PCR reads again in MiXCR, with one record for every CDR3 protein. The sample yields some 600,000 distinct CDR3 sequences, around 14% seen once. Sequencing was performed on blood. This receptor was taken from a woman aged 25-40 years with Graves' hyperthyroidism that later progressed to Graves' ophthalmopathy. The genes are TRBV28 and TRBJ2-7, with 7 positions matching TRBD1. The CDR3 bases are TGTGCCAGCACCAGACAAGACAGGGACTCCTACGAGCAGTACTTC. Its translation is CASTRQDRDSYEQYF.